This T cell receptor (beta chain) appears in the sequencing data of a study of shared clonotypes between healthy human individuals. Across the whole study: The cohort had a couple of women and three men, ages 18 to 49. Three CD4 naive, three CD4 memory, two CD8 naive and one CD8 memory plate were used per donor. Study-wide findings and caveats: Relative to their counterparts shared across all four donors, non-shared clonotypes exhibited diminished generation probabilities. Clonotype sharing across donors was expected to vary with sequencing depth.

The germline V and J ends were trimmed by 4 bases and 1 base, with 8 bases remaining between them. The CDR3 totals 13 residues. CDR1 is SGHVS and CDR2 is FQNEAQ in the germline V gene. On this clone itself: Its antigen is unidentified.

TCRdb keeps only in-frame clones here, not all; method: immunoSEQ multiplex PCR. The sample lists about 2 million clones; about 95% were seen once. It was CD45RO-negative cells, positively selected for CCR7, that made up naive CD8 cells, with terminally differentiated effector memory CD45RA+ cells excluded. The sample consisted of naive CD8+ T cells sorted from blood. The chain is built from TRBV7-8 and TRBJ2-7; D gene unclear. The source is a man between 18 and 29 years old in good health. Written as DNA, the CDR3 is TGTGCCAGCAGCTCCAGCGCTTCCTACGAGCAGTACTTC. This codes for CASSSSASYEQYF.